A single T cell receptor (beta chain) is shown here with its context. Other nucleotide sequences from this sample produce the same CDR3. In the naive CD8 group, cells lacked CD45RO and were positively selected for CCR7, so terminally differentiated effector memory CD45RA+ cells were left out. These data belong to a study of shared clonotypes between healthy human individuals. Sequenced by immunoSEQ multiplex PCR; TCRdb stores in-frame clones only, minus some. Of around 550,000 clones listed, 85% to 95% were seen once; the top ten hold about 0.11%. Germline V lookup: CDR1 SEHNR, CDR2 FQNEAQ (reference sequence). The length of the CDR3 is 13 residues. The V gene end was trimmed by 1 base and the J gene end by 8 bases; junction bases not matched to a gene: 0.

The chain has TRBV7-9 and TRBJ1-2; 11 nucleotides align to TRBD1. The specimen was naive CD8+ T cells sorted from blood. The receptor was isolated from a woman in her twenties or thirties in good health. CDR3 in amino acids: CASSLGTGGGYTF. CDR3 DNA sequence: TGTGCCAGCAGCTTAGGGACAGGGGGCGGCTACACCTTC.